Following are 19 T cell receptor beta chains from one sample sequenced in a study of breast tumors, draining lymph nodes, adjacent tissues. TCRdb recomputed calls from the multiplex PCR reads with MiXCR, one row per CDR3 protein. The sample lists about 22,000 distinct CDR3 sequences; more than 50% were seen once. Sequenced: breast tumor tissue. These receptor sequences come from a female donor with breast cancer. Some clones in this sample may be carry-over from other donors' samples.

The V call is TRBV11-2, the J call TRBJ2-1; 15 bases map to TRBD2. This CDR3 has 15 amino acids. Per germline, CDR1 SGHAT and CDR2 FQNNGV. V shed 5 bases, J shed 8 bases, and the junction held 4 bases outside the gene matches. CDR3 bases: TGTGCCAGCAGCCGGACTAGCGGGGGGGCCCATGAGCAGTTCTTC. Its protein product is CASSRTSGGAHEQFF.

The J gene is TRBJ1-3, the V gene TRBV20-1, with a weak D call TRBD1 (5 bases). The CDR3 runs 17 residues. Germline values: CDR1 DFQATT, CDR2 SNEGSKA (reference sequence). The V end lost 0 bases, the J end lost 8 bases, and 23 bases lay between the germline ends. CDR3 sequence (DNA): TGCAGTGCTAGAGACCCGACCGCCCTGGGGGGTGGCTACACCATATATTTT. Translated, it gives CSARDPTALGGGYTIYF.

This clonotype was observed at least ten times. The genes are TRBV27 and TRBJ2-2, with 12 bases that match TRBD2. The germline gives CDR1 MNHEY, CDR2 SMNVEV (reference sequence). With V trimmed by 5 bases and J by 7 bases, 5 bases remained unmatched. The CDR3 extends over 15 amino acids. CDR3 coding DNA: TGTGCCAGCAGTCCTAGCGGGAGGGCACACGGGGAGCTGTTTTTT. Translated: CASSPSGRAHGELFF.

As for this clonotype: A much larger clone lies a single base off, so this may be a read error. Lacking the conserved final phenylalanine or tryptophan, this CDR3 likely reflects a read error. V is TRBV7-8 and J is TRBJ1-1; no definite D call. This CDR3 has 14 residues. V lost 6 bases to trimming and J lost 0 bases, with 11 bases between them. Germline CDR1 reads SGHVS; CDR2 reads FQNEAQ. DNA for the CDR3: TGTGCCAGCAGTTTCTCAACAGTGAACACTGAAGCTTTCCTT. Its translation: CASSFSTVNTEAFL.

This clonotype was detected ten times or more. This chain links TRBV6-2 or TRBV6-3 with TRBJ1-5; D is possibly TRBD1 (6 bases). This CDR3 is 15 amino acids long. V was shortened by 6 bases and J by 1 base, with 13 bases between the two germline ends. Germline V gene lookup returns CDR1 MNHEY and CDR2 SVGEGT. CDR3 region: CASSNGGASNQPQHF. The CDR3, as DNA: TGTGCCAGCAGCAACGGGGGGGCGAGCAATCAGCCCCAGCATTTT.

This clonotype was counted many times. This chain links TRBV29-1 with TRBJ2-5, with 9 bases identical to TRBD1. V was pared by 6 bases and J by 4 bases, with 9 bases of the junction left unmatched. CDR1 and CDR2 from the germline V gene are SQVTM and ANQGSEA. This CDR3 spans 14 amino acids. This CDR3 reads CSVPGQGLGETQYF. The DNA for the CDR3 is TGCAGCGTACCGGGACAGGGTTTAGGAGAGACCCAGTACTTC.

The sample holds many counts of this clonotype. The chain is built from TRBV25-1 and TRBJ1-4, with 7 nucleotides matching TRBD1. J lost 8 bases, V lost 2 bases, and 8 bases had no gene match. Per germline, CDR1 MGHDK and CDR2 SYGVNS. There are 15 residues in the CDR3. The CDR3 reads CASSEMNRGNEKLFF. The CDR3 region has the DNA TGTGCCAGCAGTGAAATGAACAGGGGAAACGAAAAACTGTTTTTT.

This clonotype is categorized as medium-sized. This sequence joins TRBV12-3 or TRBV12-4 and TRBJ2-1; D is unclear. CDR3 length: 12 amino acids. With 1 base removed from V and 12 bases from J, the gap between germline ends came to 10 bases. CDR3 sequence reads: CASSLGPRPQFF. The CDR3 DNA sequence: TGTGCCAGCAGTTTAGGACCACGCCCGCAGTTCTTC.

This clonotype was counted many times. This chain joins TRBV9 and TRBJ2-1; 10 positions agree with TRBD2. Trimming took 0 bases from V and 5 from J; bases not matched to a gene: 11. Germline V CDR1 and CDR2: SGDLS, YYNGEE. This CDR3 has 18 amino acids. The DNA for the CDR3 is TGTGCCAGCAGCGTAGGGCTAGCGGGAGAACGGCGACACAATGAGCAGTTCTTC. It is translated as CASSVGLAGERRHNEQFF.

In its sample, this clonotype ranks as large. For the CDR3, the DNA is TGTGCCAGCAGCCTCCCTGGACTAGCGGGGGTAGAGCAGTTCTTC. It yields the protein CASSLPGLAGVEQFF. The chain is built from TRBV11-2 and TRBJ2-1; 13 bases are a match to TRBD2. With 5 bases clipped from V and 10 bases from J, the junction kept 8 bases outside the gene matches. Per germline, CDR1 SGHAT and CDR2 FQNNGV. The length of the CDR3 is 15 residues.

This chain uses TRBV6-5 with TRBJ2-6; the D is unclear. The germline V gene encodes CDR1 MNHEY and CDR2 SVGAGI. V was clipped by 5 bases and J by 2 bases, with 10 bases between them. This CDR3 is 15 amino acids long. The CDR3 loop is CASSHFATGANVLTF. CDR3 DNA: TGTGCCAGCAGTCACTTCGCGACTGGGGCCAACGTCCTGACTTTC.

The rearrangement uses TRBV10-3 and TRBJ1-6; 8 bases are a match to TRBD1. The CDR3 totals 14 residues. Germline V gene data show CDR1 as ENHRY and CDR2 as SYGVKD. J was trimmed by 6 bases and V by 5 bases; bases with no gene match: 3. The CDR3 DNA reads as TGTGCCATCAGTAGACAGGGGTCTAATTCACCCCTCCACTTT. Translation: CAISRQGSNSPLHF.

A remark on this clonotype: At one of its ends the junction is not consistent with the germline gene, which may arise from a read error. The chain links TRBV20-1 to TRBJ1-2, with D unresolved. The CDR3 contains 12 residues. Germline V gene data show CDR1 as DFQATT and CDR2 as SNEGSKA (reference sequence). CDR3: CSAIILGYGSTF. For the CDR3, the DNA is TGCAGTGCTATAATTCTAGGGTATGGCTCCACCTTC.

In its sample, this clonotype was seen a few times. This chain connects TRBV6-5 to TRBJ2-1; 10 bases agree with TRBD2. The CDR3 sequence is 15 residues long. V dropped 5 bases and J dropped 6; count of bases not matched to a gene: 7. Germline lookup yields CDR1 MNHEY and CDR2 SVGAGI. The CDR3 loop reads CASSPLAGDFNEQFF. CDR3 coding DNA: TGTGCCAGCAGTCCCCTAGCGGGAGATTTCAATGAGCAGTTCTTC.

The chain uses TRBV14 and TRBJ1-3; the D gene is possibly TRBD1 (5 bases). Germline CDR1 is SGHDN and CDR2 is FVKESK. V dropped 0 bases and J dropped 5 bases, with 11 bases sitting between them. This CDR3 has 15 amino acids. The CDR3 here is CASSQDLTVRNTIYF. Here the CDR3 DNA reads TGTGCCAGCAGCCAAGATTTGACAGTTCGAAACACCATATATTTT. Based on the CDR3 plus reference TRBV14 and TRBJ1-3, the full variable domain is EAGVTQFPSHSVIEKGQTVTLRCDPISGHDNLYWYRRVMGKEIKFLLHFVKESKQDESGMPNNRFLAERTGGTYSTLKVQPAELEDSGVYFCASSQDLTVRNTIYFGEGSWLTVV.

This clonotype has ten or more counts. The chain uses TRBV28 and TRBJ1-2; 8 bases map to TRBD1. This CDR3 spans 16 amino acids. V shed 2 bases, J shed 4 bases, and the junction held 9 bases outside the gene matches. Germline values: CDR1 MDHEN, CDR2 SYDVKM. CDR3: CASSLRKGQGVYGYTF. In nucleotides, the CDR3 is TGTGCCAGCAGTTTACGAAAAGGACAGGGAGTCTATGGCTACACCTTC.

The CDR3 reads CASSSRGTRTDTQYF. The CDR3 nucleotides read TGTGCCAGCAGCTCCCGGGGGACCCGAACAGATACGCAGTATTTT. The V call is TRBV7-2, the J call TRBJ2-3, with TRBD2 as a possible D gene (6 bases). Germline V CDR1 and CDR2: SGHTA, FQGNSA. This CDR3 spans 15 amino acids. With 4 bases removed from V and 3 bases from J, the gap between germline ends came to 14 bases.

The CDR3 spells CASSQDSGLAGVGRNEQFF. CDR3 DNA: TGTGCCAGCAGCCAAGACTCGGGACTAGCGGGAGTGGGTCGGAATGAGCAGTTCTTC. V and J are TRBV14 and TRBJ2-1; 14 bases align to TRBD2. V dropped 0 bases and J dropped 7; count of bases not matched to a gene: 11. Per the germline V gene, CDR1 is SGHDN and CDR2 is FVKESK. The CDR3 totals 19 residues.

On this clonotype: Sequence at one end of the junction differs from germline and may be a read error. The CDR3 DNA sequence: TGTGCTAGCAGCATCGGACCGGCCTACGAGCAGTACTTC. Translation: CASSIGPAYEQYF. The V and J genes are TRBV7-7 and TRBJ2-7; no reliable D call. Per germline, CDR1 SSHAT and CDR2 FNYEAQ (reference sequence). This CDR3 comprises 13 residues.